This T cell receptor (beta chain) was sequenced for a study of blood T cell repertoires in COVID-19. Study details: Acute and convalescent COVID-19 specimens originated in the United States, Italy and Spain. T cells, B-cell-depleted T cells, or PBMCs supplied cDNA or gDNA.

As processed by the authors: Scientists estimated how many nucleated cells there were by amplifying reference gene primers. Measured with immunoSEQ multiplex PCR; TCRdb has only the in-frame clones, and not every one. The V and J calls and the clone size are those of that table, but D and trimming were determined from the DNA. The sample holds 99,000 or so clones, about 86% seen once. The length of the CDR3 is 12 residues. V was clipped by 7 bases and J by 9 bases, with 14 bases between them. The germline gives CDR1 SGDLS, CDR2 YYNGEE. In its sample, this clone was seen a few times. It was during active infection that Seattle patients were enrolled and then longitudinally followed.

The sample taken for sequencing was peripheral blood. The chain recombines TRBV9 with TRBJ2-1; D may be TRBD2 (7 bases). The receptor was isolated from a man aged 50 to 60 with COVID-19, enrolled during active disease. CDR3 coding DNA: TGTGCCAGCGGGGGGGGCTCGGGTGAGCAGTTCTTC. Its protein product is CASGGGSGEQFF.